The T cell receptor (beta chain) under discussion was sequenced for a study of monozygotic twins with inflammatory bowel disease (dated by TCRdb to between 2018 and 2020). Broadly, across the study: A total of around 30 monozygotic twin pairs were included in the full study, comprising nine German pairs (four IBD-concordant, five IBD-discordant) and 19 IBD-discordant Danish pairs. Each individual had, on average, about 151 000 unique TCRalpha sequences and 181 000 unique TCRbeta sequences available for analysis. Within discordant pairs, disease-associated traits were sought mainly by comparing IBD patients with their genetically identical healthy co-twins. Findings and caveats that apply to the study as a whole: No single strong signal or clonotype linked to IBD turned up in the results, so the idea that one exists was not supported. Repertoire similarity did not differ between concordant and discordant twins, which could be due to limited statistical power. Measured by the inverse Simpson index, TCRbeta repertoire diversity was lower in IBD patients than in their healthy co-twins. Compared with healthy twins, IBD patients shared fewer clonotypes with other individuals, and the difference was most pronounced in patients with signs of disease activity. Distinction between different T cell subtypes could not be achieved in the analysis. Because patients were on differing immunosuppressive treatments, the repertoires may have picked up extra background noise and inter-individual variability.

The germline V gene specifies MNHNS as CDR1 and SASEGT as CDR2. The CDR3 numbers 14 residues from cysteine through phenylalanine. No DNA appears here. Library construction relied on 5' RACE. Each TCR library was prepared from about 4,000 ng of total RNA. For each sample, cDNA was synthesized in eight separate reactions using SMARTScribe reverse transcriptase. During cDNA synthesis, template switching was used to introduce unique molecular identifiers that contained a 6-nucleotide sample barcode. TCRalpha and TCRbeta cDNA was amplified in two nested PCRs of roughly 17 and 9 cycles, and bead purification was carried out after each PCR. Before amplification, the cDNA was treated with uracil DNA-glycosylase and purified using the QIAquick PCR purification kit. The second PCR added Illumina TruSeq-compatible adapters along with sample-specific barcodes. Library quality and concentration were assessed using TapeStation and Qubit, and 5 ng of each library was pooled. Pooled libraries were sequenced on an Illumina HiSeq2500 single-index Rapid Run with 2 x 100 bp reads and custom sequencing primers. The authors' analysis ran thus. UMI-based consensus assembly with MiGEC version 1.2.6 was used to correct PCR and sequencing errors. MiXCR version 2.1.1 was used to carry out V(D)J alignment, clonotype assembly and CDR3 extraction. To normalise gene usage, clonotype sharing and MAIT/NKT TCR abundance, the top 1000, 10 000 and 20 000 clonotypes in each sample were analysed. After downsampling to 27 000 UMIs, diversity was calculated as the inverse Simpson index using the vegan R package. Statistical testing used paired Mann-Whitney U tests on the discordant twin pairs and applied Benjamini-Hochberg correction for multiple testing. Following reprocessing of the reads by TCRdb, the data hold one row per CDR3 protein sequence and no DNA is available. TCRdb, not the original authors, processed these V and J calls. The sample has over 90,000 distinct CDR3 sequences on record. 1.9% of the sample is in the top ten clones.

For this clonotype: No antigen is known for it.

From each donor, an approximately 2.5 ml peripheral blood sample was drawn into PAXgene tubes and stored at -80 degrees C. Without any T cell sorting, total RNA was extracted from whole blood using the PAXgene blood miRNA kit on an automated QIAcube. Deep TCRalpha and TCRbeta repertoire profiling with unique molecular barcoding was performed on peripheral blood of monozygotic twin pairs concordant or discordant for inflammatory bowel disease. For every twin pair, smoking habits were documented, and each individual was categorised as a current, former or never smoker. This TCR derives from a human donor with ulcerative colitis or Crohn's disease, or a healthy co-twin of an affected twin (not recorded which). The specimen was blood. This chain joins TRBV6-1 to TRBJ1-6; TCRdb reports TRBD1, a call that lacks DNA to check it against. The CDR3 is CASSLGSRDSPLHF.